The present entry profiles one T cell receptor beta chain with its context. The data derive from a study of shared clonotypes between healthy human individuals. Naive CD8 cells comprised CD45RO-negative, CCR7-positively selected cells, excluding terminally differentiated effector memory CD45RA+ cells. CDR1 is SGHDT, CDR2 YYEEEE, per germline. This CDR3 contains 12 residues. V lost 4 bases, J lost 8 bases, and 2 bases stayed unmatched. For every subset, genomic DNA was evenly distributed across several immunoSEQ plates. The method was immunoSEQ multiplex PCR; TCRdb's version includes in-frame clones alone and lacks a portion of them. The data show over 2,000,000 clones, just under 95% seen once.

The sequenced sample consisted of naive CD8+ T cells from PBMCs. This TCR was sampled from a man aged 18-30 years in good health. Some clones in this sample may be carry-over from other donors' samples. The V call is TRBV5-6, the J call TRBJ2-4, with 8 bases lining up with TRBD2. The CDR3 DNA follows: TGTGCCAGCAGCCGGGGGGGTCACATTCAGTACTTC. The encoded protein is CASSRGGHIQYF.